This T cell receptor beta chain was sequenced for a study of CD8 T cells in Susac syndrome. Reverse transcription of about 0.45 to 1 ug RNA was carried out with random hexamers. TCRdb re-called the immunoSEQ multiplex PCR reads through MiXCR, storing one row per CDR3 protein. The sample lists about 200,000 distinct CDR3 sequences; approximately 90% were seen once. The CDR3 is 15 residues long. V lost 2 bases to trimming and J lost 3 bases; unmatched junction nucleotides: 6. This chain connects TRBV12-3 or TRBV12-4 to TRBJ1-1; 7 positions match TRBD1. Sample: CD8+ T cells from PBMCs. This TCR came from a human donor with multiple sclerosis. The CDR3 coding sequence is TGTGCCAGCAGTTTATGGGAGGGGGCAGACACTGAAGCTTTCTTT. The encoded protein is CASSLWEGADTEAFF.